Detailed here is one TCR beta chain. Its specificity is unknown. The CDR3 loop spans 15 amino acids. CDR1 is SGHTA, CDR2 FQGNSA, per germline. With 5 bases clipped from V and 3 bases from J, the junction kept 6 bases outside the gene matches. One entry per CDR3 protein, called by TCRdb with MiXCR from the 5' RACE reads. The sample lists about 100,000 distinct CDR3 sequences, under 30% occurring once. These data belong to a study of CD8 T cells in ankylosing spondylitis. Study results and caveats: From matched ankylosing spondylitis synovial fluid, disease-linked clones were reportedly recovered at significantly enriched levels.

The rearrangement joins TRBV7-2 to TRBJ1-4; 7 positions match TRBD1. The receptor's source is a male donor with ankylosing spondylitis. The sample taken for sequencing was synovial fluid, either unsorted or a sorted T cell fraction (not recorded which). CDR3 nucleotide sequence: TGTGCCAGCAGCAAGGTGCAGGGGGCTAATGAAAAACTGTTTTTT. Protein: CASSKVQGANEKLFF.